What follows are 32 T cell receptor beta chains derived from one specimen sequenced in a study of CD4 T cells in relation to SARS-CoV-2 and coronaviruses. TCRdb keeps only in-frame clones here, not all; method: immunoSEQ multiplex PCR. This sample carries 30,000 to 45,000 clones, roughly 90% of them seen once, and the ten largest clones take 9.2%. The source material was memory CD4+ T cells from PBMCs. The source of these receptors is an adult with COVID-19.

The chain joins TRBV11-2 to TRBJ2-2, with 9 bases fitting TRBD1. The junction had 5 bases not matched to a gene; V was cut back by 3 bases and J by 6 bases. CDR3 length: 15 residues. In germline, CDR1 is SGHAT, CDR2 FQNNGV. The CDR3: CASSLGQGYSGELFF. The CDR3 bases are TGTGCCAGCAGCTTGGGACAGGGTTATTCCGGGGAGCTGTTTTTT.

The rearrangement uses TRBV6-5 and TRBJ2-1; D may correspond to TRBD1 or TRBD2 (6 bases each). This CDR3 region has 15 residues. Per germline, CDR1 MNHEY and CDR2 SVGAGI. Trimming removed 6 bases at V and 5 bases at J, with 17 bases between. In nucleotides, the CDR3 is TGTGCCAGCAGGGGATTGAGGGGGGTTAACAATGAGCAGTTCTTC. Translating gives CASRGLRGVNNEQFF.

The CDR3 protein is CASSGAGKGNQETQYF. In DNA, the CDR3 is TGTGCCAGCAGTGGGGCGGGAAAGGGTAACCAAGAGACCCAGTACTTC. The V and J genes are TRBV6-1 and TRBJ2-5, with D tentatively TRBD2 (6 bases). Per germline, CDR1 MNHNS and CDR2 SASEGT. The CDR3 loop spans 16 amino acids. V lost 4 bases, J lost 0 bases, and 15 bases lay in between.

The chain couples TRBV21-1 to TRBJ1-5. TRBV21-1 is designated a pseudogene. CDR3 length: 15 amino acids. The CDR3 sequence: CAGQSAGGPNQPQHF. The CDR3 DNA reads TGTGCCGGTCAATCTGCGGGGGGTCCCAATCAGCCCCAGCATTTT.

The rearrangement uses TRBV6-5 and TRBJ1-5, with TRBD1 matching over 7 bases. Germline CDR1 is MNHEY and CDR2 is SVGAGI. The CDR3 contains 15 residues. J gave up 8 bases and V 5 bases, and 12 bases lay outside the gene matches. The chain's CDR3 is CASSPTNRGLKPQHF. Written as DNA, the CDR3 is TGTGCCAGCAGTCCCACTAATAGGGGGCTGAAGCCCCAGCATTTT.

The V and J genes are TRBV24-1 and TRBJ2-5; D is unclear. CDR3 size: 10 residues. Germline CDR1 KGHDR, CDR2 SFDVKD. V was trimmed by 11 bases and J by 5 bases, leaving 8 bases between them. Here the CDR3 reads CAIPSETQYF. The CDR3 DNA reads TGTGCCATACCGTCTGAGACCCAGTACTTC.

This clone was counted a few times. The chain is built from TRBV9 and TRBJ2-5, with TRBD2 matching over 10 bases. The trim removed 1 base at V and 5 bases at J, leaving 11 bases unmatched. CDR3 length: 17 residues. In germline, CDR1 is SGDLS, CDR2 YYNGEE. CDR3 DNA: TGTGCCAGCAGCGTAACGGGAGCGGGGGGGCCCGGGGAGACCCAGTACTTC. Its translation is CASSVTGAGGPGETQYF.

As DNA, the CDR3 is TGCGCCAGCAGTGACAGGGGGTTAAATCAGCCCCAGCATTTT. It codes for CASSDRGLNQPQHF. J is TRBJ1-5 and V is TRBV10-2; TRBD1 agrees at 7 bases. This CDR3 region has 14 residues. Unmatched junction bases numbered 3, after V lost 3 bases and J lost 4 bases. Germline CDR1 and CDR2: WSHSY and SAAADI.

The V gene is TRBV19, the J gene TRBJ2-3; 9 bases are a match to TRBD1. Germline V gene data show CDR1 as LNHDA and CDR2 as SQIVND (reference sequence). Germline trimming cut 3 bases from V and 3 bases from J; bases unmatched to any gene: 4. The CDR3 extends over 15 amino acids. For the CDR3, the DNA is TGTGCCAGTAGTATTGGACAGGGGAAAACAGATACGCAGTATTTT. Encoded protein: CASSIGQGKTDTQYF.

This clone was counted a single time. The CDR3 DNA follows: TGTGCCAGCAGTTGCCCCTTTCTCGGGGGGGGGAACACCGGGGAGCTGTTTTTT. Translating it yields CASSCPFLGGGNTGELFF. This sequence joins TRBV28 and TRBJ2-2, with TRBD2 matching over 8 bases. CDR1 is MDHEN and CDR2 is SYDVKM in the germline V gene. With V trimmed by 4 bases and J by 1 base, 11 bases remained unmatched. The CDR3 contains 18 residues.

The chain recombines TRBV5-4 with TRBJ1-2, with TRBD1 matching 7 bases. Looked up from germline, CDR1 is SGHNT and CDR2 is YYREEE (reference sequence). The CDR3 sequence is 14 residues long. After removal of 3 bases from V and 6 bases from J, the junction contained 8 bases not matched to a gene. As DNA, the CDR3 is TGTGCCAGCAGCTCTTGGGAAGACAGGGATGGCTACACCTTC. It encodes CASSSWEDRDGYTF. Drawing the rest from reference TRBV5-4 and TRBJ1-2, the complete variable domain is ETGVTQSPTHLIKTRGQQVTLRCSSQSGHNTVSWYQQALGQGPQFIFQYYREEENGRGNFPPRFSGLQFPNYSSELNVNALELDDSALYLCASSSWEDRDGYTFGSGTRLTVV.

A few counts support this clone. The genes are TRBV11-3 and TRBJ2-3; 9 bases agree with TRBD1. Per the germline V gene, CDR1 is SGHNT and CDR2 is YENEEA. The V segment lost 8 bases and the J segment 3 bases; nucleotides outside the gene matches: 21. This CDR3 contains 19 residues. CDR3 nucleotides: TGTGCCAGCCGGCCCGGGACAGGGTCGTTCGTTGCCGAAACAGATACGCAGTATTTT. This encodes CASRPGTGSFVAETDTQYF.

This chain links TRBV7-9 with TRBJ2-7; 10 bases agree with TRBD1. The CDR3 contains 14 residues. Germline CDR1 is SEHNR and CDR2 is FQNEAQ (reference sequence). V shed 8 bases and J 2 bases; nucleotides not matched to a gene: 6. The CDR3 DNA reads TGTGCCAGCTCCCGTGGGACAGGGGCCTACGAGCAGTACTTC. Translated, it gives CASSRGTGAYEQYF.

This clone was counted only a few times. This chain links TRBV6-5 with TRBJ1-1; no definite D call. Trimming shortened V by 6 bases and J by 7 bases, and 9 bases separated the two germline ends. The CDR3 is made up of 11 amino acids. The germline V gene encodes CDR1 MNHEY and CDR2 SVGAGI. CDR3 DNA sequence: TGTGCCAGCAGAGGGTGGGGTGAAGCTTTCTTT. As protein: CASRGWGEAFF.

The genes are TRBV28 and TRBJ2-3; D might be TRBD1 (6 bases). V lost 3 bases, J lost 2 bases, and 18 bases lay in between. Germline-derived CDR1 and CDR2 are MDHEN and SYDVKM. The CDR3 totals 17 residues. In DNA form, the CDR3 reads TGTGCCAGCAGTTTTTTAGGAACAGGGCTATCCACAGATACGCAGTATTTT. It is translated as CASSFLGTGLSTDTQYF.

The genes are TRBV9 and TRBJ2-5; 11 bases match TRBD2. Germline V gives CDR1 SGDLS, CDR2 YYNGEE. V dropped 1 base and J dropped 4; count of bases not matched to a gene: 6. CDR3 size: 16 residues. CDR3 sequence reads: CASSVSVAGGRETQYF. CDR3 coding DNA: TGTGCCAGCAGCGTATCAGTAGCGGGGGGGCGAGAGACCCAGTACTTC.

This chain connects TRBV7-2 to TRBJ1-2; D gene uncertain. The V end was cut by 5 bases, the J end by 4 bases, with 17 bases between. The germline CDR1 and CDR2 sequences are SGHTA and FQGNSA. The CDR3 is 15 amino acids. CDR3 in amino acids: CASSSGVKAIYGYTF. CDR3 nucleotide sequence: TGTGCCAGCAGCAGCGGGGTCAAGGCCATCTATGGCTACACCTTC.

This chain links TRBV5-4 with TRBJ1-3; D is possibly TRBD1 (6 bases). CDR1 is SGHNT, CDR2 YYREEE, per germline (reference sequence). V dropped 0 bases and J dropped 4 bases, with 11 bases sitting between them. The CDR3 runs 15 residues. DNA for the CDR3: TGTGCCAGCAGCTTGGAACCAGACAGGGGAAACACCATATATTTT. It is translated as CASSLEPDRGNTIYF. Variable domain in full (rest from reference TRBV5-4 and TRBJ1-3): ETGVTQSPTHLIKTRGQQVTLRCSSQSGHNTVSWYQQALGQGPQFIFQYYREEENGRGNFPPRFSGLQFPNYSSELNVNALELDDSALYLCASSLEPDRGNTIYFGEGSWLTVV.

This sequence joins TRBV19 and TRBJ2-5; 8 nucleotides agree with TRBD1. Trimming removed 5 bases from V and 5 bases from J; junction bases left unmatched: 7. This CDR3 is built from 14 residues. CDR1 is LNHDA and CDR2 is SQIVND in the germline V gene (reference sequence). CDR3 bases: TGTGCCAGTAGTCCAAGGACAGGGCTTGAGACCCAGTACTTC. This translates into CASSPRTGLETQYF.

This rearrangement joins TRBV3-1 (or the pseudogene TRBV3-2) to TRBJ2-1; 8 nucleotides agree with TRBD2. Trimming at V came to 1 base and at J to 5 bases, leaving 4 bases not matched to a gene. Germline CDR1 reads LGHDT; CDR2 reads YNNKEL (reference sequence). The CDR3 has 15 residues. CDR3 coding DNA: TGTGCCAGCAGCCAAGGGGGGACTAGGGACAATGAGCAGTTCTTC. Amino acids: CASSQGGTRDNEQFF.

Remarks on this clone: A read error may produce the germline difference seen at one junction end. V and J are TRBV18 and TRBJ2-2; 7 bases fit TRBD1. The CDR3 loop spans 15 amino acids. Germline V gives CDR1 KGHSH, CDR2 LQKENI. Written as DNA, the CDR3 is TGTGCCAGCTCACCGGCGACAGGGAACGCCGGGGAGCTGTTTTTT. Its translation is CASSPATGNAGELFF.

The rearrangement uses TRBV9 and TRBJ2-5; D not certain. Trimming cost V 0 bases and J 5 bases, with 8 bases left between them. The CDR3 consists of 13 residues. Germline CDR1 reads SGDLS; CDR2 reads YYNGEE. CDR3 sequence reads: CASSVGSSETQYF. The CDR3 coding sequence is TGTGCCAGCAGCGTAGGGAGTTCGGAGACCCAGTACTTC.

The chain joins TRBV28 to TRBJ2-5, with TRBD2 matching 10 bases. J was trimmed by 2 bases and V by 1 base; bases with no gene match: 10. Per germline, CDR1 MDHEN and CDR2 SYDVKM. The CDR3 sequence is 18 residues long. CDR3 protein: CASSLYSVGLAVQETQYF. CDR3 nucleotide sequence: TGTGCCAGCAGTTTATATAGCGTAGGACTAGCGGTACAAGAGACCCAGTACTTC.

This chain links TRBV7-6 with TRBJ2-1; D perhaps matches TRBD2 (6 bases). Germline assignment: CDR1 SGHVS and CDR2 FNYEAQ. Trimming shortened V by 1 base and J by 4 bases, and 14 bases separated the two germline ends. The CDR3 contains 16 residues. The chain's CDR3 is CASSLEGGAWYNEQFF. The CDR3 DNA reads as TGTGCCAGCAGCTTAGAAGGAGGGGCTTGGTACAATGAGCAGTTCTTC.

The V gene is TRBV6-2 or TRBV6-3, the J gene TRBJ2-1; D gene uncertain. The CDR3 is 13 amino acids. In germline, CDR1 is MNHEY, CDR2 SVGEGT. V gave up 3 bases and J gave up 2 bases, with 5 bases separating them. The CDR3 is CASSYLAYNEQFF. As DNA, the CDR3 is TGTGCCAGCAGTTATCTAGCCTACAATGAGCAGTTCTTC.

V usage is TRBV9 and J usage is TRBJ2-3, with TRBD2 matching over 7 bases. The V gene's germline CDR1 is SGDLS and CDR2 YYNGEE. This CDR3 comprises 15 residues. With V trimmed by 2 bases and J by 0 bases, 3 bases remained unmatched. Here the CDR3 reads CASSVGTISTDTQYF. For the CDR3, the DNA is TGTGCCAGCAGCGTGGGGACTATAAGCACAGATACGCAGTATTTT.

This chain joins TRBV3-1 (or the pseudogene TRBV3-2) and TRBJ2-1; 7 nucleotides line up with TRBD1. V lost 7 bases and J lost 7; bases outside the gene matches: 7. Germline V gene lookup returns CDR1 LGHDT and CDR2 YNNKEL (reference sequence). The CDR3 is 13 residues long. CDR3 in DNA: TGTGCCAGCACGACAGGGAAAGCAAATGAGCAGTTCTTC. The encoded protein is CASTTGKANEQFF.

V is TRBV21-1 and J is TRBJ1-5. TRBV21-1 is deemed a pseudogene. CDR3 length: 13 residues. CDR3 in amino acids: CASLKTTDQPQHF. CDR3 nucleotide sequence: TGTGCCAGCCTTAAAACCACGGATCAGCCCCAGCATTTT.

V gene TRBV28 combines with J gene TRBJ2-6; D unresolved. The CDR3 runs to 14 residues. Between the trimmed V and J ends, which lost 8 bases and 0 bases, there was a span of 8 bases. Germline V lookup: CDR1 MDHEN, CDR2 SYDVKM. For the CDR3, the DNA is TGTGCCAGCGGGCTGTTCTCTGGGGCCAACGTCCTGACTTTC. Amino acid sequence: CASGLFSGANVLTF.

The V and J genes are TRBV7-2 and TRBJ1-1; D is possibly TRBD1 (5 bases). Germline V gene data show CDR1 as SGHTA and CDR2 as FQGNSA. V lost 4 bases, J lost 5 bases, and 14 bases lay in between. This CDR3 spans 14 amino acids. This CDR3 is CASSSRRGETEAFF. CDR3 in DNA: TGTGCCAGCAGCTCCCGTCGGGGCGAAACTGAAGCTTTCTTT.

The chain carries TRBV24-1 and TRBJ2-5; a weak D match, TRBD2 (5 bases). The V gene lost 4 bases and the J gene lost 3 bases, with 14 bases spanning the gap. The CDR3 runs 15 residues. Germline V gene data show CDR1 as KGHDR and CDR2 as SFDVKD. The CDR3 DNA reads as TGTGCCACCAGTGAGGTTCTAGCAATAGAAGAGACCCAGTACTTC. As protein: CATSEVLAIEETQYF.

In DNA, the CDR3 is TGTGCCAGCAGCGAAGGACGTAACCAAGAGACCCAGTACTTC. Its protein is CASSEGRNQETQYF. The chain couples TRBV7-2 to TRBJ2-5; D is ambiguous. The germline CDR1 and CDR2 sequences are SGHTA and FQGNSA. V was pared by 5 bases and J by 0 bases, with 10 bases between. This CDR3 spans 14 amino acids.